The 12 T cell receptor beta chains below were found in one sample sequenced in a study of CD8+ T cells in alopecia areata. As the sequencing template, cDNA was produced by extracting RNA and reverse transcribing it. Only in-frame clones appear in the TCRdb table, and some are missing; sequencing was by immunoSEQ multiplex PCR. The sample holds some 110,000 clones, roughly 66% seen once. Sample: CD4+ T cells sorted from blood. The receptors derive from a human donor in good health.

Only a few counts were recorded for this clone. This chain links TRBV14 with TRBJ2-1; D is perhaps TRBD1 (6 bases). Trimming pared 4 bases from V and 5 bases from J, leaving 15 bases between. The CDR3 runs 15 residues. From germline, CDR1 is SGHDN and CDR2 FVKESK. The CDR3 reads CASSLGTQINNEQFF. In nucleotides, the CDR3 is TGTGCCAGCAGCCTCGGGACACAAATCAACAATGAGCAGTTCTTC.

The V call is TRBV5-1, the J call TRBJ2-1; D is possibly TRBD2 (6 bases). V lost 0 bases and J lost 6, with 13 bases in between. Per the germline V gene, CDR1 is SGHRS and CDR2 is YFSETQ. CDR3 length: 15 residues. The chain's CDR3 is CASSLDRGDLNEQFF. CDR3 bases: TGCGCCAGCAGCTTGGATCGCGGGGATCTCAATGAGCAGTTCTTC.

The rearrangement links TRBV10-3 to TRBJ2-5, with TRBD1 identical over 8 bases. After removal of 6 bases from V and 3 bases from J, the junction contained 3 bases not matched to a gene. The V gene's germline CDR1 is ENHRY and CDR2 SYGVKD. The CDR3 spans 13 residues. CDR3 sequence reads: CAISLTGEETQYF. The CDR3 bases are TGTGCCATCAGCTTGACAGGGGAAGAGACCCAGTACTTC.

This rearrangement joins TRBV10-3 to TRBJ2-7; the match to TRBD1 covers 8 bases. Trimming removed 6 bases from V and 1 base from J; junction bases left unmatched: 2. The germline V gene has CDR1 ENHRY and CDR2 SYGVKD. The CDR3 loop spans 13 amino acids. In DNA, the CDR3 is TGTGCCATCAGCGGGACAGGTTCCTACGAGCAGTACTTC. This gives the protein CAISGTGSYEQYF.

The chain recombines TRBV29-1 with TRBJ2-2; 9 positions match TRBD1. Trimming removed 6 bases from V and 6 bases from J; junction bases left unmatched: 5. CDR1 and CDR2 from the germline V gene are SQVTM and ANQGSEA. The CDR3 covers 13 residues. CDR3 amino acids: CSVGQGSAGELFF. CDR3 DNA sequence: TGCAGCGTGGGACAGGGCTCGGCCGGGGAGCTGTTTTTT.

The chain links TRBV5-1 to TRBJ1-1, with TRBD1 matching 11 bases. Germline V CDR1 and CDR2: SGHRS, YFSETQ. The CDR3 has 16 amino acids. V trimming: 1 base; J trimming: 5 bases; junction bases outside the gene matches: 7. The CDR3 DNA reads TGCGCCAGCAGCTTGTTAGGGACAGGGGGAGTAACTGAAGCTTTCTTT. Protein sequence: CASSLLGTGGVTEAFF.

The CDR3 bases are TGCAGCGTTGGCAGGGGGAACACTGAAGCTTTCTTT. It translates to CSVGRGNTEAFF. The chain carries TRBV29-1 and TRBJ1-1, with a possible D match to TRBD1 (6 bases). The CDR3 covers 12 residues. V was pared by 4 bases and J by 1 base, with 7 bases between. The germline gives CDR1 SQVTM, CDR2 ANQGSEA. The full variable domain, rest sourced from reference TRBV29-1 and TRBJ1-1, is SAVISQKPSRDICQRGTSLTIQCQVDSQVTMMFWYRQQPGQSLTLIATANQGSEATYESGFVIDKFPISRPNLTFSTLTVSNMSPEDSSIYLCSVGRGNTEAFFGQGTRLTVV.

The rearrangement links TRBV30 to TRBJ2-5; D not certain. Germline values: CDR1 GTSNPN, CDR2 SVGIG (reference sequence). The CDR3 is 11 amino acids. V was clipped by 1 base and J by 5 bases, with 5 bases between them. In DNA form, the CDR3 reads TGTGCCTGGAGTGACGTGGAGACCCAGTACTTC. This encodes CAWSDVETQYF.

This rearrangement joins TRBV5-6 to TRBJ2-1; no definite D call. This CDR3 spans 12 amino acids. Trimming cost V 4 bases and J 6 bases, with 8 bases left between them. Germline lookup yields CDR1 SGHDT and CDR2 YYEEEE. The CDR3 DNA follows: TGTGCCAGCAGCCCGGGTGGCAATGAGCAGTTCTTC. It is translated as CASSPGGNEQFF.

The gene calls are TRBV29-1 and TRBJ1-1, with D unresolved. Germline V gene sequence: CDR1 SQVTM, CDR2 ANQGSEA. Trimming removed 1 base from V and 7 bases from J, with 1 base in between. The length of the CDR3 is 9 residues. For the CDR3, the DNA is TGCAGCGTTGAAGTTGAAGCTTTCTTT. Its protein product is CSVEVEAFF.

About this clone: Relative to the germline gene, one junction end is altered; a read error may explain this. This chain uses TRBV7-2 with TRBJ2-7, with D uncertain. From germline, CDR1 is SGHTA and CDR2 FQGNSA. The CDR3 has 11 amino acids. The CDR3 sequence: CASSFSCEQYF. For the CDR3, the DNA is TGTGCCAGCAGCTTCTCCTGCGAGCAGTACTTC.

This clone was counted only a few times. J is TRBJ1-2 and V is TRBV30; no firm D call. CDR3 length equals 14 residues. The V gene's germline CDR1 is GTSNPN and CDR2 SVGIG (reference sequence). The CDR3 sequence is CAESGGVANYGYTF. The DNA for the CDR3 is TGTGCTGAAAGTGGTGGTGTAGCTAACTATGGCTACACCTTC.